Below, 32 T cell receptor beta chains from the same sample are listed, as sequenced in a study of blood T cell repertoires in COVID-19. Sequencing was performed with immunoSEQ multiplex PCR; in TCRdb, only in-frame clones are kept and a portion is missing. Of about 150,000 clones listed, roughly 76% are singletons. The sequencing input was peripheral blood. The receptor set was obtained from a human donor with acute or convalescent COVID-19. The donor label of this sample is uncertain.

The chain has TRBV13 and TRBJ1-1; D may be TRBD1 (5 bases). From germline, CDR1 is PRHDT and CDR2 FYEKMQ (reference sequence). This CDR3 comprises 14 residues. V was pared by 2 bases and J by 2 bases, with 9 bases between. The CDR3 sequence is CASSLRGLNTEAFF. DNA for the CDR3: TGTGCCAGCAGCTTAAGGGGACTTAACACTGAAGCTTTCTTT.

The chain joins TRBV27 to TRBJ1-6; D not resolved. This CDR3 spans 15 amino acids. The V end lost 4 bases, the J end lost 4 bases, and 11 bases lay between the germline ends. Germline CDR1 is MNHEY and CDR2 is SMNVEV (reference sequence). CDR3 sequence: CASSSLGRYNSPLHF. CDR3 DNA sequence: TGTGCCAGCAGTTCCCTAGGGAGATATAATTCACCCCTCCACTTT.

This clone was picked up a small number of times. The chain joins TRBV7-2 to TRBJ2-3; maybe TRBD2 (6 bases). Trimming stripped 1 base from V and 6 bases from J, with 11 bases between. This CDR3 spans 14 amino acids. Germline assignment: CDR1 SGHTA and CDR2 FQGNSA. The CDR3 loop reads CASSLVAREDTQYF. DNA for the CDR3: TGTGCCAGCAGCTTAGTTGCCCGGGAGGATACGCAGTATTTT.

This rearrangement joins TRBV5-1 to TRBJ1-1; D is unclear. The germline V gene encodes CDR1 SGHRS and CDR2 YFSETQ. The V end lost 0 bases, the J end lost 2 bases, and 8 bases lay between the germline ends. The CDR3 covers 14 residues. The CDR3 sequence: CASSLVGDNTEAFF. Written as DNA, the CDR3 is TGCGCCAGCAGCTTGGTCGGGGATAACACTGAAGCTTTCTTT. Filled out from reference TRBV5-1 and TRBJ1-1, the complete variable domain reads KAGVTQTPRYLIKTRGQQVTLSCSPISGHRSVSWYQQTPGQGLQFLFEYFSETQRNKGNFPGRFSGRQFSNSRSEMNVSTLELGDSALYLCASSLVGDNTEAFFGQGTRLTVV.

The chain combines TRBV19 with TRBJ2-3; D is undetermined. This CDR3 has 13 residues. Germline CDR1 is LNHDA and CDR2 is SQIVND (reference sequence). V shed 5 bases and J shed 0 bases, with 6 bases lying between them. The chain's CDR3 is CASSLLSTDTQYF. CDR3 coding DNA: TGTGCCAGTAGTCTTCTTAGCACAGATACGCAGTATTTT.

The V gene is TRBV30, the J gene TRBJ2-3; perhaps TRBD1 as D (7 bases). The V and J ends lost 5 bases and 4 bases respectively, with 10 bases between them. CDR1 is GTSNPN, CDR2 SVGIG, per germline (reference sequence). The CDR3 runs to 12 residues. The CDR3 here is CAWGGTADTQYF. The CDR3 DNA follows: TGTGCCTGGGGGGGGACAGCAGATACGCAGTATTTT. The variable domain in full, completed from reference TRBV30 and TRBJ2-3, reads SQTIHQWPATLVQPVGSPLSLECTVEGTSNPNLYWYRQAAGRGLQLLFYSVGIGQISSEVPQNLSASRPQDRQFILSSKKLLLSDSGFYLCAWGGTADTQYFGPGTRLTVL.

This clone was picked up one time. The rearrangement joins TRBV5-1 to TRBJ2-3; D might be TRBD2 (5 bases). Looked up from germline, CDR1 is SGHRS and CDR2 is YFSETQ. There are 14 residues in the CDR3. The ends were cut back, 7 bases at V and 2 bases at J, with 14 bases in the middle. The CDR3 coding sequence is TGCGCCAGCTCCCGCGAGCGGCCCACAGATACGCAGTATTTT. Encoded protein: CASSRERPTDTQYF.

The chain recombines TRBV29-1 with TRBJ2-5; D possibly corresponds to TRBD1 (6 bases). V was pared by 4 bases and J by 10 bases, with 13 bases between. The V gene's germline CDR1 is SQVTM and CDR2 ANQGSEA. The CDR3 has 11 residues. As DNA, the CDR3 is TGCAGCGTTGGGACAGAAAGGGGCCAGTACTTC. Residues: CSVGTERGQYF. Full variable domain (missing parts from reference TRBV29-1 and TRBJ2-5): SAVISQKPSRDICQRGTSLTIQCQVDSQVTMMFWYRQQPGQSLTLIATANQGSEATYESGFVIDKFPISRPNLTFSTLTVSNMSPEDSSIYLCSVGTERGQYFGPGTRLLVL.

The gene calls are TRBV4-2 and TRBJ1-1, with D possibly TRBD1 on 5 matching bases. The V and J ends lost 4 bases and 1 base respectively, with 22 bases between them. The CDR3 extends over 18 amino acids. Germline V gene lookup returns CDR1 LGHNA and CDR2 YNFKEQ. CDR3 amino acids: CASSPRRLRDGGNTEAFF. The CDR3, as DNA: TGTGCCAGCAGCCCCCGCCGATTGCGGGACGGAGGGAACACTGAAGCTTTCTTT.

The rearrangement links TRBV9 to TRBJ2-1; TRBD2 matches at 8 bases. Germline V lookup: CDR1 SGDLS, CDR2 YYNGEE. Trimming took 0 bases from V and 1 from J; bases not matched to a gene: 6. The CDR3 covers 17 residues. Here the CDR3 reads CASSVAISGGSYNEQFF. In DNA form, the CDR3 reads TGTGCCAGCAGCGTAGCTATCTCGGGGGGGTCCTACAATGAGCAGTTCTTC.

This clone occurred once. The V call is TRBV5-1, the J call TRBJ2-1, with 11 bases lining up with TRBD1. The CDR3 contains 15 residues. Germline lookup yields CDR1 SGHRS and CDR2 YFSETQ. V trimming: 2 bases; J trimming: 6 bases; junction bases outside the gene matches: 4. The CDR3 region is CASSFGQGALNEQFF. In DNA form, the CDR3 reads TGCGCCAGCAGCTTTGGACAGGGGGCGCTCAATGAGCAGTTCTTC.

The rearrangement uses TRBV27 and TRBJ2-1, with D perhaps matching TRBD2 (5 bases). The CDR3 has 16 residues. V dropped 3 bases and J dropped 3 bases, with 15 bases sitting between them. Germline CDR1 MNHEY, CDR2 SMNVEV (reference sequence). The CDR3 nucleotides are TGTGCCAGCAGTTTCGTCTTTAGCGTACTCTACAATGAGCAGTTCTTC. This gives the protein CASSFVFSVLYNEQFF.

This CDR3 is CASSFGLGGNLRETQYF. The CDR3 DNA sequence: TGCGCCAGCAGCTTTGGCCTTGGGGGGAACCTCCGGGAGACCCAGTACTTC. The rearrangement links TRBV5-1 to TRBJ2-5; maybe TRBD2 (6 bases). The V gene's germline CDR1 is SGHRS and CDR2 YFSETQ. Trimming pared 2 bases from V and 5 bases from J, leaving 22 bases between. There are 17 residues in the CDR3.

CDR3 protein: CASSYSANAYGYTF. Written as DNA, the CDR3 is TGTGCCAGCAGTTACTCAGCGAACGCATATGGCTACACCTTC. V and J are TRBV6-5 and TRBJ1-2; D is ambiguous. The CDR3 totals 14 residues. The germline V gene encodes CDR1 MNHEY and CDR2 SVGAGI. Trimming took 0 bases from V and 5 from J, leaving 10 bases between them.

The V and J genes are TRBV6-5 and TRBJ1-1; D perhaps matches TRBD1 (6 bases). Trimming cost V 6 bases and J 8 bases, with 16 bases left between them. CDR1 is MNHEY and CDR2 is SVGAGI in the germline V gene. The length of the CDR3 is 13 residues. The CDR3 sequence: CASRLQGVQEAFF. Written as DNA, the CDR3 is TGTGCCAGCAGATTACAGGGCGTGCAGGAAGCTTTCTTT.

CDR3 nucleotide sequence: TGTGCCAGCTTAAGGGGGGGGGATCAGCCCCAGCATTTT. As protein: CASLRGGDQPQHF. V usage is TRBV6-5 and J usage is TRBJ1-5, with a weak D call TRBD1 (6 bases). CDR1 is MNHEY, CDR2 SVGAGI, per germline. V lost 8 bases to trimming and J lost 5 bases, with 13 bases between them. CDR3 size: 13 residues.

The V and J genes are TRBV5-1 and TRBJ2-3; 8 nucleotides match TRBD1. Trimming removed 0 bases from V and 4 bases from J; junction bases left unmatched: 4. The CDR3 runs 15 residues. The germline gives CDR1 SGHRS, CDR2 YFSETQ. The CDR3 DNA follows: TGCGCCAGCAGCTTGGCCAGGGGGCAGGCAGATACGCAGTATTTT. It specifies CASSLARGQADTQYF.

This clone is a singleton in its sample. The chain has TRBV10-3 and TRBJ1-1; no definite D call. The CDR3 loop spans 14 amino acids. Germline V gene sequence: CDR1 ENHRY, CDR2 SYGVKD. Trimming shortened V by 0 bases and J by 5 bases, and 10 bases separated the two germline ends. Written as DNA, the CDR3 is TGTGCCATCAGTGAGTCAAGTCCGAGTACTGAAGCTTTCTTT. Translation: CAISESSPSTEAFF.

The CDR3 DNA follows: TGTGCCAGCAGCATCAGGGCTAACTATGGCTACACCTTC. Amino acid sequence: CASSIRANYGYTF. J is TRBJ1-2 and V is TRBV6-1; TRBD1 is a possible D gene (5 bases). Deletions cut 6 bases from V and 0 bases from J, with 8 bases between. CDR1 is MNHNS and CDR2 is SASEGT in the germline V gene. This CDR3 spans 13 amino acids.

This sequence joins TRBV2 and TRBJ1-6; the D gene is possibly TRBD1 (6 bases). This CDR3 comprises 15 residues. The ends were cut back, 5 bases at V and 5 bases at J, with 13 bases in the middle. Germline CDR1 is SNHLY and CDR2 is FYNNEI. This CDR3 is CASSLLGTNNSPLHF. In nucleotides, the CDR3 is TGTGCCAGCAGTCTCCTAGGGACAAATAATTCACCCCTCCACTTT.

The chain is built from TRBV6-5 and TRBJ2-7, with a tentative D call TRBD1 (5 bases). Germline CDR1 is MNHEY and CDR2 is SVGAGI. This CDR3 has 11 residues. The V and J ends lost 8 bases and 3 bases respectively, with 8 bases between them. CDR3 residues: CASQGDYEQYV. CDR3 bases: TGTGCCAGCCAGGGCGACTACGAGCAGTACGTC.

The rearrangement joins TRBV15 to TRBJ1-6, with D tentatively TRBD1 (5 bases). The CDR3 loop spans 19 amino acids. The V end was cut by 4 bases, the J end by 0 bases, with 19 bases between. Germline values: CDR1 LNHNV, CDR2 YYDKDF (reference sequence). This CDR3 is CATSKDLTAPSSYNSPLHF. The DNA for the CDR3 is TGTGCCACCAGCAAGGACCTGACAGCACCGAGCTCCTATAATTCACCCCTCCACTTT.

The gene calls are TRBV14 and TRBJ2-5, with 7 positions matching TRBD2. V was clipped by 1 base and J by 4 bases; unmatched bases: 6. The CDR3 spans 15 residues. Per the germline V gene, CDR1 is SGHDN and CDR2 is FVKESK. The CDR3 coding sequence is TGTGCCAGCAGCCAAGGGGACTACCTCCGAGAGACCCAGTACTTC. Translated: CASSQGDYLRETQYF.

The genes are TRBV4-1 and TRBJ2-1, with a tentative D call TRBD2 (6 bases). CDR3 length equals 17 residues. V lost 4 bases and J 3 bases, leaving 19 bases between the germline ends. CDR1 and CDR2 from the germline V gene are MGHRA and YSYEKL. CDR3 region: CASSLQFLSEGYNEQFF. In nucleotides, the CDR3 is TGCGCCAGCAGCCTCCAGTTCTTGTCGGAGGGCTACAATGAGCAGTTCTTC.

The chain links TRBV5-4 to TRBJ2-1; 14 positions agree with TRBD2. Germline V gene sequence: CDR1 SGHNT, CDR2 YYREEE (reference sequence). After removal of 4 bases from V and 5 bases from J, the junction contained 8 bases not matched to a gene. The CDR3 spans 17 residues. CDR3 amino acids: CASSQPWGLAGDNEQFF. CDR3 sequence (DNA): TGTGCCAGCAGCCAACCGTGGGGACTAGCGGGGGACAATGAGCAGTTCTTC.

The V call is TRBV12-3 or TRBV12-4, the J call TRBJ2-3, with D possibly being TRBD2 (7 bases). Deletions cut 3 bases from V and 11 bases from J, with 15 bases between. The CDR3 spans 13 residues. In DNA, the CDR3 is TGTGCCAGCAGTTTTGTGCGGGGGCCCCAGCAGTATTTT. It specifies CASSFVRGPQQYF.

The chain joins TRBV14 to TRBJ1-1; D uncertain. The CDR3 is made up of 12 amino acids. The V and J ends lost 5 bases and 3 bases respectively, with 7 bases between them. Per the germline V gene, CDR1 is SGHDN and CDR2 is FVKESK. CDR3 sequence (DNA): TGTGCCAGCAGCTCCTCGGACACTGAAGCTTTCTTT. It translates to CASSSSDTEAFF.

A single count supports this clone. The chain carries TRBV2 and TRBJ1-4, with TRBD1 matching over 10 bases. The CDR3 is 15 amino acids. Germline V gene data show CDR1 as SNHLY and CDR2 as FYNNEI. The V and J ends lost 1 base and 9 bases, in that order; junction bases with no gene match: 5. The CDR3 here is CASSEGTGGMKKLFF. CDR3 nucleotides: TGTGCCAGCAGTGAAGGGACAGGGGGAATGAAAAAACTGTTTTTT.

In its sample, this clone was seen once. The CDR3 region has the DNA TGTGCCAGCAGTGAAATAACAGCTAGCACAGATACGCAGTATTTT. This encodes CASSEITASTDTQYF. The chain links TRBV6-1 to TRBJ2-3; D is unclear. Deletions cut 2 bases from V and 0 bases from J, with 9 bases between. CDR3 size: 15 residues. Germline V gene lookup returns CDR1 MNHNS and CDR2 SASEGT.

The chain has TRBV15 and TRBJ1-5, with 9 bases aligning to TRBD1. V lost 5 bases, J lost 1 base, and 3 bases stayed unmatched. The length of the CDR3 is 15 residues. Per germline, CDR1 LNHNV and CDR2 YYDKDF (reference sequence). The CDR3 nucleotides are TGTGCCACCAGCGGCGGGACAGGGAGCAATCAGCCCCAGCATTTT. Protein sequence: CATSGGTGSNQPQHF.

For the CDR3, the DNA is TGTGCCAGCAGCGTAGATGCAACGGGTAACACTGAAGCTTTCTTT. It translates to CASSVDATGNTEAFF. V is TRBV9 and J is TRBJ1-1; D gene uncertain. Germline loops: CDR1 SGDLS, CDR2 YYNGEE. With 0 bases removed from V and 2 bases from J, the gap between germline ends came to 11 bases. CDR3 length equals 15 residues.

About this clone itself: The sample contains more than one DNA sequence encoding this CDR3. The V and J genes are TRBV5-1 and TRBJ1-3; the match to TRBD1 covers 7 bases. Germline CDR1 is SGHRS and CDR2 is YFSETQ. The CDR3 consists of 14 residues. V lost 5 bases, J lost 1 base, and 3 bases stayed unmatched. The CDR3 here is CASSLTGSGNTIYF. The CDR3 DNA reads TGCGCCAGCAGTTTGACAGGGTCTGGAAACACCATATATTTT.